This TCR beta chain was identified during a study of blood T cell repertoires in COVID-19. CDR1 is SGHRS and CDR2 is YFSETQ in the germline V gene. V trimming: 7 bases; J trimming: 3 bases; junction bases outside the gene matches: 7. The CDR3 sequence is 14 residues long. This clone was seen a few times. Profiling relied on immunoSEQ multiplex PCR, and the TCRdb table lists in-frame clones only, not all of them. Of 35,000 to 40,000 clones detected, 80% to 90% appear once; the ten largest clones hold roughly an eighth. V is TRBV5-1 and J is TRBJ1-1, with TRBD1 matching 9 bases. The TCR originated in a human donor in a cohort sampled during active COVID-19. Sequencing used peripheral blood. DNA for the CDR3: TGCGCCAGCGAGGGACAGGGATCCGACACTGAAGCTTTCTTT. Translation gives CASEGQGSDTEAFF. Based on the CDR3 plus reference TRBV5-1 and TRBJ1-1, the full variable domain is KAGVTQTPRYLIKTRGQQVTLSCSPISGHRSVSWYQQTPGQGLQFLFEYFSETQRNKGNFPGRFSGRQFSNSRSEMNVSTLELGDSALYLCASEGQGSDTEAFFGQGTRLTVV.